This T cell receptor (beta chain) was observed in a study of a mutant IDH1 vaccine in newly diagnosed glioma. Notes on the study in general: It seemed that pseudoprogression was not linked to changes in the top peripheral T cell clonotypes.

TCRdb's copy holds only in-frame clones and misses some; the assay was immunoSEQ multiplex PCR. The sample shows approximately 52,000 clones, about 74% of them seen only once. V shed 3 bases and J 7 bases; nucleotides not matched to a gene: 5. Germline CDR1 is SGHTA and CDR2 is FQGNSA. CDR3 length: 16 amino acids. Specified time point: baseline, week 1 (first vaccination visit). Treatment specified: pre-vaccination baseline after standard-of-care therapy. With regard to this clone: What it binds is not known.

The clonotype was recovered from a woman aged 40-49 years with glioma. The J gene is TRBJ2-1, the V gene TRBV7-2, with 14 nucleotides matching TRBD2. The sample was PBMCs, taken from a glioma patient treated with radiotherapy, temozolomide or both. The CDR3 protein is CASSFGTSGGQNEQFF. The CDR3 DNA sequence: TGTGCCAGCAGCTTCGGGACTAGCGGGGGTCAGAATGAGCAGTTCTTC.